This entry is about one TCR beta chain. The antigen is unknown. The V end lost 4 bases, the J end lost 2 bases, and 18 bases lay between the germline ends. The CDR3 covers 17 residues. Germline V gene lookup returns CDR1 SGHRS and CDR2 YFSETQ. TCRdb re-derived calls from the 5' RACE reads in MiXCR, one entry per CDR3 protein. The sample has roughly 350,000 distinct CDR3 sequences, approximately 8% seen once; the top ten hold approximately 15%. The data belong to a study of CD8 T cells in ankylosing spondylitis. Notes on the study in general: Blood from ankylosing spondylitis patients appeared to carry a characteristic roughly 8-variant TCR beta motif. A subset of motif variants has previously been described in the synovial fluid and blood of reactive arthritis.

Material: blood, either unsorted or a sorted T cell fraction (not recorded which). The sequence came from a male donor with ankylosing spondylitis. This sequence joins TRBV5-1 and TRBJ2-2; maybe TRBD2 (5 bases). The CDR3 DNA follows: TGCGCCAGCAGCCAACACGAGGCGGGCAGCAACACCGGGGAGCTGTTTTTT. As protein: CASSQHEAGSNTGELFF.